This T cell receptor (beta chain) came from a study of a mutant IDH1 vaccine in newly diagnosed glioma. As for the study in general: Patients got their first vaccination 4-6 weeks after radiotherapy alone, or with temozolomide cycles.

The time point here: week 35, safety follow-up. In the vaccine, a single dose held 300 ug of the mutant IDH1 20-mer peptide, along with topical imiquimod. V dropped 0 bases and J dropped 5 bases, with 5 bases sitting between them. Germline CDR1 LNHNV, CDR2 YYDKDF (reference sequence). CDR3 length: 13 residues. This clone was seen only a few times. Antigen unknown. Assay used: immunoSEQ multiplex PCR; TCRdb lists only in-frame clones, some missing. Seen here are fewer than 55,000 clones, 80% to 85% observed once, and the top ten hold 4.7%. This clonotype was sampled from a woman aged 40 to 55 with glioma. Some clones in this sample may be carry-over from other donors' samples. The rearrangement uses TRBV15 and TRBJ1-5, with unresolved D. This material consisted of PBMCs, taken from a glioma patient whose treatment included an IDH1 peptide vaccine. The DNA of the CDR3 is TGTGCCACCAGCAGAGATCTCGATCAGCCCCAGCATTTT. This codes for CATSRDLDQPQHF.